A selection of T cell receptor beta chains follows, all from one sample in a study of early T cells in non-severe SARS-CoV-2 infection. One entry per CDR3 protein, called by TCRdb with MiXCR from the 5' RACE reads. This sample has approximately 28,000 distinct CDR3 sequences, with 5.1% found just once. Sequencing was done on a sample of whole blood. Every receptor here comes from an adult who was a healthcare worker with PCR-confirmed SARS-CoV-2 infection or an uninfected control (not recorded which). Both conserved end residues are part of each CDR3.

V	J	CDR3
TRBV7-9	TRBJ2-7	CASSLATSGLSYEQYF
TRBV7-9	TRBJ2-1	CASSPRLAGTYNEQFF
TRBV29-1	TRBJ2-1	CSVVTGISRDSNEQFF
TRBV29-1	TRBJ2-2	CSVAHTLTGELFF
TRBV10-1	TRBJ2-2	CASSDSQGTGELFF
TRBV20-1	TRBJ2-3	CSARDPRTHSTDTQYF
TRBV5-1	TRBJ1-4	CASSFRQGIREKLFF
TRBV7-2	TRBJ2-1	CASSPNEQFF
TRBV4-3	TRBJ2-7	CASSQDISGAYEQYF
TRBV5-1	TRBJ2-6	CAGGTQDSGANVLTF
TRBV11-3	TRBJ2-6	CASSSGGNGANVLTF
TRBV12-3/TRBV12-4	TRBJ1-4	CASSLGQGVEKKLFF
TRBV9	TRBJ2-3	CASSVDVARGTDTQYF
TRBV18	TRBJ2-5	CASSRGLWETQYF
TRBV15	TRBJ2-3	CATSRNTNTQYF
TRBV2	TRBJ2-1	CASTSGREQFF
TRBV4-2	TRBJ1-5	CASSQDGVQPQHF
TRBV7-9	TRBJ2-7	CASSLRDRVFEQYF
TRBV6-5	TRBJ2-7	CASSSRVSMMSYEQYF
TRBV7-6	TRBJ2-7	CASSLVQGSSYEQYF
TRBV7-9	TRBJ2-7	CASSLGASGVDEQYF
TRBV12-2	TRBJ1-4	CASRLVGRAGLEENEKLFF
TRBV3-1	TRBJ1-2	CASSQDWDRDNGYTF
TRBV7-2	TRBJ2-3	CASSLGRPPTDTQYF
TRBV19	TRBJ2-6	CASTTSGANVLTF
TRBV12-3/TRBV12-4	TRBJ2-5	CASSLWAEEETQYF
TRBV5-1	TRBJ2-5	CASSPGRVGSTNQETQYF
TRBV27	TRBJ1-6	CASSLGQGDSPLHF
TRBV30	TRBJ2-6	CAWSIASGANVLTF
TRBV29-1	TRBJ2-1	CSVVAAGAYNEQFF
TRBV27	TRBJ1-1	CATLARGQNTEAFF
TRBV11-2	TRBJ1-6	CASSLGGGSYYNSPLHF